The present T cell receptor (beta chain) was sequenced within a study of blood T cell repertoires in COVID-19. Study context: Sites in the United States, Italy and Spain provided acute and convalescent COVID-19 samples. PBMCs, B-cell-depleted T cells, or T cells were the source of the cDNA or gDNA that made up the material.

Study processing details: Reference gene primer amplification gave estimated nucleated cell counts. Some clones are missing from TCRdb's copy, which holds only in-frame ones; the method was immunoSEQ multiplex PCR. The DNA was the basis for D and trimming; V, J and clone size are from that table. The data hold more than 50,000 clones, with more than 75% observed a single time. The germline V gene has CDR1 MDHEN and CDR2 SYDVKM. Trimming removed 3 bases from V and 3 bases from J, with 6 bases in between. The CDR3 consists of 12 residues. This clone has at least ten counts. The sample was peripheral blood. The chain couples TRBV28 to TRBJ2-7, with D uncertain. The receptor was isolated from a human donor in a cohort sampled during active COVID-19. The CDR3 DNA sequence: TGTGCCAGCAGTTTTGCCGGCTACGAGCAGTACTTC. It encodes CASSFAGYEQYF.